Below, 20 T cell receptor beta chains from the same sample are listed, as sequenced in a study of CD8 T cells in Susac syndrome. Random hexamers were used to reverse transcribe roughly 0.5 to 1 ug of RNA. One entry per CDR3 protein, called by TCRdb with MiXCR from the immunoSEQ multiplex PCR reads. The repertoire holds approximately 170,000 distinct CDR3 sequences, around 92% seen once, with about 0.073% in the top ten. Material: CD4+ T cells from PBMCs. The receptors were sampled from a human donor in good health.

The V gene is TRBV20-1, the J gene TRBJ1-1; D might be TRBD1 (6 bases). Trimming shortened V by 3 bases and J by 6 bases, and 17 bases separated the two germline ends. The CDR3 loop spans 14 amino acids. Germline values: CDR1 DFQATT, CDR2 SNEGSKA (reference sequence). CDR3 amino acids: CSARAPTGYSEAFF. The CDR3 DNA reads TGCAGTGCTAGGGCCCCCACAGGGTACTCTGAAGCTTTCTTT.

J is TRBJ2-3 and V is TRBV12-3 or TRBV12-4; D tentatively fits TRBD1 or TRBD2 (6 bases each). V lost 8 bases, J lost 4 bases, and 16 bases lay in between. The CDR3 runs to 14 residues. As DNA, the CDR3 is TGTGCCAGCGGACCCCGGGGGCCCCCAGATACGCAGTATTTT. It codes for CASGPRGPPDTQYF.

The chain couples TRBV28 to TRBJ1-5; D may be TRBD1 (5 bases). The germline V and J ends were trimmed by 6 bases and 3 bases, with 15 bases remaining between them. Germline loops: CDR1 MDHEN, CDR2 SYDVKM. The CDR3 extends over 15 amino acids. The CDR3 DNA reads TGTGCCAGCAGCCCATCTCCAGGGCACAATCAGCCCCAGCATTTT. Translated: CASSPSPGHNQPQHF.

This clonotype was seen once. This sequence joins TRBV7-2 and TRBJ1-5, with 7 nucleotides matching TRBD1. Germline CDR1 SGHTA, CDR2 FQGNSA. CDR3 length: 16 residues. V shed 5 bases and J 3 bases; nucleotides not matched to a gene: 10. CDR3 sequence reads: CASSPVTGTNNQPQHF. As DNA, the CDR3 is TGTGCCAGCAGCCCGGTGACAGGGACAAACAATCAGCCCCAGCATTTT. Looking up the rest from reference TRBV7-2 and TRBJ1-5 gives the full variable domain: GAGVSQSPSNKVTEKGKDVELRCDPISGHTALYWYRQSLGQGLEFLIYFQGNSAPDKSGLPSDRFSAERTGGSVSTLTIQRTQQEDSAVYLCASSPVTGTNNQPQHFGDGTRLSIL.

The V and J genes are TRBV6-5 and TRBJ1-3, with D unresolved. Germline CDR1 MNHEY, CDR2 SVGAGI. This CDR3 contains 16 residues. V lost 3 bases to trimming and J lost 4 bases, with 16 bases between them. In nucleotides, the CDR3 is TGTGCCAGCAGTTATTCGATTCGGAGGATGGGAAACACCATATATTTT. Amino acid sequence: CASSYSIRRMGNTIYF.

The V and J genes are TRBV7-2 and TRBJ2-1; a possible D gene is TRBD2 (5 bases). The V gene's germline CDR1 is SGHTA and CDR2 FQGNSA. V was shortened by 4 bases and J by 6 bases, with 10 bases between the two germline ends. The CDR3 sequence is 13 residues long. The CDR3 DNA follows: TGTGCCAGCAGCTCCGGACGGGGCAATGAGCAGTTCTTC. The encoded protein is CASSSGRGNEQFF.

In its sample, this clonotype was seen a few times. V usage is TRBV7-2 and J usage is TRBJ2-7; D not certain. From germline, CDR1 is SGHTA and CDR2 FQGNSA. The V and J ends lost 2 bases and 1 base respectively, with 9 bases between them. The length of the CDR3 is 14 residues. CDR3 in DNA: TGTGCCAGCAGCTTAAGACGGAGTTCCTACGAGCAGTACTTC. As protein: CASSLRRSSYEQYF.

J is TRBJ2-5 and V is TRBV12-3 or TRBV12-4; 7 bases are a match to TRBD1. The CDR3 totals 14 residues. The trim removed 4 bases at V and 5 bases at J, leaving 7 bases unmatched. The CDR3 sequence: CASSSRQGRETQYF. The CDR3 DNA reads as TGTGCCAGCAGTTCAAGACAGGGCCGGGAGACCCAGTACTTC.

The chain combines TRBV4-3 with TRBJ2-2; D may be TRBD1 or TRBD2 (7 bases each). Germline loops: CDR1 LGHNA, CDR2 YSLEER. V lost 6 bases and J 6 bases, leaving 17 bases between the germline ends. This CDR3 has 15 residues. This CDR3 is CASSPEGGGAGELFF. DNA for the CDR3: TGCGCCAGCAGTCCCGAGGGAGGGGGCGCCGGGGAGCTGTTTTTT.

V and J are TRBV6-6 and TRBJ1-2, with D perhaps matching TRBD1 (5 bases). In germline, CDR1 is MNHNY, CDR2 SVGAGI (reference sequence). The CDR3 runs 13 residues. Trimming stripped 8 bases from V and 5 bases from J, with 15 bases between. CDR3 protein: CASVGGDQYGYTF. CDR3 DNA sequence: TGTGCCAGCGTTGGGGGGGACCAATATGGCTACACCTTC.

The chain carries TRBV7-9 and TRBJ1-1; tentative D call: TRBD1 (6 bases). Germline lookup yields CDR1 SEHNR and CDR2 FQNEAQ (reference sequence). The CDR3 contains 14 residues. With 5 bases removed from V and 4 bases from J, the gap between germline ends came to 14 bases. CDR3 in amino acids: CASSQFTGITEAFF. In DNA form, the CDR3 reads TGTGCCAGCAGCCAATTTACAGGGATCACTGAAGCTTTCTTT.

This chain uses TRBV7-9 with TRBJ2-7; no reliable D call. V was trimmed by 5 bases and J by 2 bases, leaving 10 bases between them. Germline values: CDR1 SEHNR, CDR2 FQNEAQ (reference sequence). CDR3 length: 13 amino acids. The CDR3 DNA sequence: TGTGCCAGCAGCCTCGATGGGACCTACGAGCAGTACTTC. This sequence encodes CASSLDGTYEQYF.

CDR3 loop: CASSPRDRPSGANVLTF. The CDR3 nucleotides read TGTGCCAGCTCACCACGAGACAGGCCCTCTGGGGCCAACGTCCTGACTTTC. The chain is built from TRBV18 and TRBJ2-6; weak D call: TRBD1 (6 bases). V lost 1 base, J lost 0 bases, and 10 bases lay in between. The V gene's germline CDR1 is KGHSH and CDR2 LQKENI. The CDR3 covers 17 residues.

In DNA form, the CDR3 reads TGTGCCACCAGTGATTTTAGGAGCTCCTACAATGAGCAGTTCTTC. Amino acids: CATSDFRSSYNEQFF. This chain uses TRBV24-1 with TRBJ2-1; no firm D call. Trimming stripped 1 base from V and 0 bases from J, with 6 bases between. CDR1 and CDR2 (germline): KGHDR, SFDVKD. The CDR3 covers 15 residues.

The gene calls are TRBV12-3 or TRBV12-4 and TRBJ2-5; perhaps TRBD1 as D (5 bases). This CDR3 comprises 15 residues. V gave up 3 bases and J gave up 4 bases, with 15 bases separating them. CDR3 region: CASSLFDSRPETQYF. Written as DNA, the CDR3 is TGTGCCAGCAGTTTGTTCGACAGTCGACCAGAGACCCAGTACTTC.

The V and J genes are TRBV7-2 and TRBJ1-5; TRBD1 might be the D (5 bases). Trimming cost V 2 bases and J 4 bases, with 15 bases left between them. Looked up from germline, CDR1 is SGHTA and CDR2 is FQGNSA. The CDR3 length is 16 residues. The DNA for the CDR3 is TGTGCCAGCAGCTTATCTCCAGGGATGGGTAATCAGCCCCAGCATTTT. This encodes CASSLSPGMGNQPQHF.

The chain combines TRBV7-2 with TRBJ2-1; TRBD2 might be the D (7 bases). The germline V gene encodes CDR1 SGHTA and CDR2 FQGNSA. The CDR3 has 14 amino acids. The germline V and J ends were trimmed by 3 bases and 7 bases, with 13 bases remaining between them. The CDR3 nucleotides read TGTGCCAGCAGCTTCTACAGGGAGGGGAATGAGCAGTTCTTC. It encodes CASSFYREGNEQFF.

The J gene is TRBJ2-5, the V gene TRBV29-1; D assignment may be TRBD1 or TRBD2 (5 bases each). V lost 6 bases to trimming and J lost 10 bases, with 27 bases between them. CDR1 SQVTM and CDR2 ANQGSEA come from the germline V gene. This CDR3 spans 15 amino acids. The CDR3 DNA reads as TGCAGCGTCGGACGAGACGGGACGTCTAAGAGAATCCAGTACTTC. This gives the protein CSVGRDGTSKRIQYF. Together with reference TRBV29-1 and TRBJ2-5, the CDR3 gives the full variable domain: SAVISQKPSRDICQRGTSLTIQCQVDSQVTMMFWYRQQPGQSLTLIATANQGSEATYESGFVIDKFPISRPNLTFSTLTVSNMSPEDSSIYLCSVGRDGTSKRIQYFGPGTRLLVL.

V gene TRBV6-6 combines with J gene TRBJ1-1, with 8 bases identical to TRBD1. The CDR3 totals 15 residues. Germline-derived CDR1 and CDR2 are MNHNY and SVGAGI (reference sequence). J was trimmed by 1 base and V by 3 bases; bases with no gene match: 4. The CDR3 region is CASSYTGTGNTEAFF. The CDR3 nucleotides are TGTGCCAGCAGTTATACCGGGACAGGGAACACTGAAGCTTTCTTT.

The chain combines TRBV6-2 or TRBV6-3 with TRBJ1-2; 7 bases are a match to TRBD1. V lost 6 bases and J lost 4; bases outside the gene matches: 8. This CDR3 spans 14 amino acids. Germline V gene data show CDR1 as MNHEY and CDR2 as SVGEGT. This chain's CDR3 is CASRGTGAGYGYTF. The CDR3 nucleotides are TGTGCCAGCAGGGGAACAGGGGCCGGCTATGGCTACACCTTC.